This TCR beta chain was recovered during a study of blood T cell repertoires in COVID-19. Looking at the study overall: COVID-19 samples, acute and convalescent, were from the United States, Italy and Spain. T cells, B-cell-depleted T cells, or PBMCs provided the cDNA or gDNA that served as material.

As handled by the study authors: Amplification with reference gene primers provided the estimates of nucleated cell counts. Method: immunoSEQ multiplex PCR; TCRdb's copy keeps in-frame clones and lacks some. From that table come the V and J calls and clone size; the DNA was used to work out D and trimming. The sample has around 12,000 clones, about 88% seen once; the top ten hold just under 30%. This CDR3 is built from 13 residues. Germline CDR1 reads LGHNA; CDR2 reads YNFKEQ. The V gene lost 4 bases and the J gene lost 7 bases, with 10 bases spanning the gap. V gene TRBV4-2 combines with J gene TRBJ1-4; no reliable D call. The specimen was peripheral blood. The TCR was taken from a human donor in a cohort sampled during active COVID-19. The CDR3 DNA reads TGTGCCAGCAGCCGAGAGATCGGTGAAAAACTGTTTTTT. Its protein product is CASSREIGEKLFF.